The T cell receptor (beta chain) described here comes from a study of blood T cell repertoires in COVID-19. The CDR3 has 16 residues. V lost 3 bases and J 5 bases, leaving 18 bases between the germline ends. Germline V CDR1 and CDR2: SGHRS, YFSETQ. TCRdb's table, derived via immunoSEQ multiplex PCR, lists solely in-frame clones and lacks some. The sample includes 120,000 to 150,000 clones, approximately 88% of them seen just once. The chain is built from TRBV5-1 and TRBJ2-1; D perhaps matches TRBD2 (5 bases). This clonotype was sampled from a human donor in a cohort sampled during active COVID-19. What was sequenced was peripheral blood. Here the CDR3 DNA reads TGCGCCAGCAGCTCTTTCATCGGAGGCGGACACAATGAGCAGTTCTTC. Its protein is CASSSFIGGGHNEQFF.